This entry describes one T cell receptor (beta chain). Its antigen is unknown. These data originate in a study of shared clonotypes between healthy human individuals. On the study more broadly: Donor ages ranged 18 to 49 years: two women, a few men.

Clones were sequenced by immunoSEQ multiplex PCR, and TCRdb holds only the in-frame ones, with some missing. Among tens of thousands of clones listed, 60% to 70% were seen once. CDR1 and CDR2 (germline): SGHTA, FQGNSA. Trimming removed 1 base from V and 2 bases from J; junction bases left unmatched: 8. This CDR3 is built from 18 residues. Points from the study as a whole: Naive CD4 clonotype sharing across a few donors was about 5.3%.

Sequencing was performed on memory CD8+ T cells sorted from blood. Subset defined: CD45RO+ cells pooled with CCR7-negative TemRA cells. This sequence originates from a man aged 25 to 45 in good health. The V and J genes are TRBV7-2 and TRBJ2-1; 10 bases fit TRBD2. Here the CDR3 DNA reads TGTGCCAGCAGCTTAGGGGTCGAGAGCGGGAGGGCCTACAATGAGCAGTTCTTC. Amino acid sequence: CASSLGVESGRAYNEQFF.